The T cell receptor beta chain described here comes from a study of blood T cell repertoires in COVID-19. Study information: Sources were T cells, B-cell-depleted T cells, or PBMCs; the material itself was cDNA or gDNA.

A case of COVID-19 had been met by exposed participants within 2 weeks before study entry. The repertoire was sequenced with immunoSEQ multiplex PCR; TCRdb's copy has only in-frame clones and lacks some. This sample carries about 64,000 clones, under 80% of them seen once, and the ten largest clones take around half. Germline CDR1 is MDHEN and CDR2 is SYDVKM. V was pared by 4 bases and J by 5 bases, with 7 bases of the junction left unmatched. The CDR3 contains 14 residues. The origin of this receptor is a woman between 55 and 75 years old who had been exposed to COVID-19. The rearrangement links TRBV28 to TRBJ1-1, with 7 bases fitting TRBD1. The sequencing sample was made of PBMCs or T cells enriched from blood (not recorded which). For the CDR3, the DNA is TGTGCCAGCAGTTCGACAGGGAAGGTTACTGAAGCTTTCTTT. Protein: CASSSTGKVTEAFF. Looking up the rest from reference TRBV28 and TRBJ1-1 gives the full variable domain: DVKVTQSSRYLVKRTGEKVFLECVQDMDHENMFWYRQDPGLGLRLIYFSYDVKMKEKGDIPEGYSVSREKKERFSLILESASTNQTSMYLCASSSTGKVTEAFFGQGTRLTVV.